This T cell receptor beta chain was captured in a study of T-cell memory formation after mild COVID-19. Overall study: In these data, TCR clusters were largely donor specific. Study-wide points: The authors did not confirm SARS-CoV-2 specificity of second-wave clones peaking day 37.

This clonotype has a handful of counts. Its antigen remains unknown. Using constant-segment primers, 5'RACE produced TCR alpha and TCR beta cDNA libraries carrying sample barcodes and UMIs. TCRdb re-derived calls from the 5' RACE reads in MiXCR, one entry per CDR3 protein. The sample has roughly 80,000 distinct CDR3 sequences, about 23% seen once. CDR3 length: 14 amino acids. The ends were cut back, 2 bases at V and 4 bases at J, with 9 bases in the middle. Germline-derived CDR1 and CDR2 are ENHRY and SYGVKD. Input material: PBMCs or a T cell subset sorted from them (not recorded which). The chain is built from TRBV10-3 and TRBJ2-1; D is perhaps TRBD1 (7 bases). This sequence originates from a man aged 18 to 29 who had mild COVID-19 (a few samples of this study predate the infection). Cell type and time point are not known. The CDR3 nucleotides are TGTGCCATCAGTGAGGCGGGACAGTACAATGAGCAGTTCTTC. Residues: CAISEAGQYNEQFF.